This TCR beta chain was sequenced during a study of blood T cell repertoires in COVID-19. Study information: Samples taken during acute and convalescent COVID-19 were collected in the United States, Italy and Spain.

Authors' analysis steps: Quantification of nucleated cells was approximated via reference gene primer amplification. Profiled with immunoSEQ multiplex PCR; TCRdb holds only in-frame clones, not every one. The V and J calls and the clone size are those of that table, but D and trimming were determined from the DNA. The sample yields approximately 210,000 clones, about 90% seen once. Germline lookup yields CDR1 SEHNR and CDR2 FQNEAQ (reference sequence). The CDR3 is 15 amino acids. Trimming at V came to 5 bases and at J to 5 bases, leaving 7 bases not matched to a gene. The rearrangement uses TRBV7-9 and TRBJ2-1; TRBD2 matches at 9 bases. The sequence came from a man aged 18-30 years with active or convalescent COVID-19. Sequenced input: peripheral blood. CDR3 residues: CASSLLREGNNEQFF. CDR3 nucleotide sequence: TGTGCCAGCAGCCTCTTGCGGGAGGGAAACAATGAGCAGTTCTTC.